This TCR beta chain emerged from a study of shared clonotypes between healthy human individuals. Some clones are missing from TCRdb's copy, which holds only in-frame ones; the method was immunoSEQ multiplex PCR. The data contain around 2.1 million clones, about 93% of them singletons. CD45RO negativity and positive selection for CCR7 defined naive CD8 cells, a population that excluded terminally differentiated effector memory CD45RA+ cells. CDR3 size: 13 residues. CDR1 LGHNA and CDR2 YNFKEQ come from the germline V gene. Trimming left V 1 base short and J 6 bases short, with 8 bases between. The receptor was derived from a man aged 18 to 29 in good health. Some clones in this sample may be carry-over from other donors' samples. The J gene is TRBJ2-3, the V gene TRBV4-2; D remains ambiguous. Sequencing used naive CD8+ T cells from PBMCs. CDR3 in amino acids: CASSQVEFDTQYF. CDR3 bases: TGTGCCAGCAGCCAAGTAGAATTTGATACGCAGTATTTT.